The clone carrying this T cell receptor beta chain was seen ten or more times. What it recognizes is unknown. These data belong to a study of T cells in Graves' hyperthyroidism and ophthalmopathy. Study outcomes and limitations: A 13 V-J signature model discriminated ophthalmopathy versus stable hyperthyroidism. Ophthalmopathy onset followed model prediction by a median around 6.9 months.

TCR beta CDR3 regions were amplified from RNA. First-round RT-PCR with HTBI primers amplified the TCR CDR3 region. TCRdb reanalysed the multiplex PCR reads using MiXCR and keeps one entry per CDR3 protein. This sample has 300,000 to 450,000 distinct CDR3 sequences, with around 13% found just once. Germline loops: CDR1 SEHNR, CDR2 FQNEAQ (reference sequence). V lost 6 bases and J lost 5, with 17 bases in between. The CDR3 has 15 amino acids. Uncontrolled infection, other autoimmune disease, pregnancy and lactation each barred patients from inclusion. Sequencing was carried out using blood. The source of this sequence is a woman between 25 and 40 years old with Graves' ophthalmopathy. The chain has TRBV7-9 and TRBJ2-1; D not certain. This chain's CDR3 is CASSIDLRIDNEQFF. CDR3 nucleotide sequence: TGTGCCAGCAGTATCGACCTGAGGATCGACAATGAGCAGTTCTTC.